The next 7 T cell receptor beta chains were all read from a single sample in a study of beta chain features in type 1 diabetes. Every isolated RNA sample was fully reverse transcribed, so sequencing captured expressed TCRB transcripts. Profiled with immunoSEQ multiplex PCR; TCRdb holds only in-frame clones, not every one. Of 300,000 or so clones in the sample, roughly 8% were seen once. The sample taken for sequencing was central memory CD4+ T cells from blood. The receptors were sampled from a woman under 30 in good health.

A word on this clone: This CDR3 is also generated by other DNA sequences in the sample. The chain recombines TRBV19 with TRBJ2-7, with 12 bases that match TRBD2. The trim removed 3 bases at V and 3 bases at J, leaving 3 bases unmatched. In germline, CDR1 is LNHDA, CDR2 SQIVND (reference sequence). The length of the CDR3 is 15 residues. CDR3 residues: CASSIRLAGDYEQYF. The DNA for the CDR3 is TGTGCCAGTAGTATCCGACTAGCGGGAGACTACGAGCAGTACTTC.

This clone showed up just a few times. The chain couples TRBV4-1 to TRBJ1-2; D uncertain. CDR3 length: 16 amino acids. Trimming removed 5 bases at V and 1 base at J, with 17 bases between. The germline V gene has CDR1 MGHRA and CDR2 YSYEKL. The chain's CDR3 is CASSSSRNSLNYGYTF. CDR3 nucleotides: TGCGCCAGCAGCTCGTCAAGGAACAGTCTTAACTATGGCTACACCTTC.

This clone was picked up many times. The chain combines TRBV10-3 with TRBJ1-1, with D possibly being TRBD1 (5 bases). Germline-derived CDR1 and CDR2 are ENHRY and SYGVKD. The V end lost 5 bases, the J end lost 0 bases, and 7 bases lay between the germline ends. CDR3 length: 13 residues. CDR3 in amino acids: CAISWDLNTEAFF. The CDR3, as DNA: TGTGCCATCAGTTGGGACTTGAACACTGAAGCTTTCTTT.

This clone has ten or more counts. The chain employs TRBV15 and TRBJ2-1, with 7 bases lining up with TRBD2. V lost 4 bases, J lost 6 bases, and 15 bases stayed unmatched. CDR1 LNHNV and CDR2 YYDKDF come from the germline V gene (reference sequence). The CDR3 totals 17 residues. The CDR3 bases are TGTGCCACCAGCATTTCGATCGGCGGGAGAATTTCCAATGAGCAGTTCTTC. Encoded protein: CATSISIGGRISNEQFF. Complete variable domain (other parts from reference TRBV15 and TRBJ2-1): DAMVIQNPRYQVTQFGKPVTLSCSQTLNHNVMYWYQQKSSQAPKLLFHYYDKDFNNEADTPDNFQSRRPNTSFCFLDIRSPGLGDTAMYLCATSISIGGRISNEQFFGPGTRLTVL.

This clone was picked up a small number of times. The chain recombines TRBV29-1 with TRBJ1-2; no reliable D call. Germline V gene sequence: CDR1 SQVTM, CDR2 ANQGSEA. The V end lost 4 bases, the J end lost 3 bases, and 6 bases lay between the germline ends. This CDR3 spans 11 amino acids. CDR3 coding DNA: TGCAGCGTTGGTATGGACTATGGCTACACCTTC. It specifies CSVGMDYGYTF.

This clone was seen many times. J is TRBJ2-3 and V is TRBV14; D unresolved. This CDR3 has 15 amino acids. V was pared by 3 bases and J by 3 bases, with 13 bases between. Germline V lookup: CDR1 SGHDN, CDR2 FVKESK. The CDR3 loop is CASSHRRQWTDTQYF. As DNA, the CDR3 is TGTGCCAGCAGCCACCGCAGGCAGTGGACAGATACGCAGTATTTT.

The chain has TRBV7-2 and TRBJ2-3; 8 positions agree with TRBD2. Germline-derived CDR1 and CDR2 are SGHTA and FQGNSA. With V trimmed by 3 bases and J by 5 bases, 13 bases remained unmatched. This CDR3 has 17 amino acids. The CDR3 spells CASSFQGAGGSRDTQYF. The CDR3 DNA reads TGTGCCAGCAGCTTTCAGGGCGCGGGAGGTTCAAGAGATACGCAGTATTTT.